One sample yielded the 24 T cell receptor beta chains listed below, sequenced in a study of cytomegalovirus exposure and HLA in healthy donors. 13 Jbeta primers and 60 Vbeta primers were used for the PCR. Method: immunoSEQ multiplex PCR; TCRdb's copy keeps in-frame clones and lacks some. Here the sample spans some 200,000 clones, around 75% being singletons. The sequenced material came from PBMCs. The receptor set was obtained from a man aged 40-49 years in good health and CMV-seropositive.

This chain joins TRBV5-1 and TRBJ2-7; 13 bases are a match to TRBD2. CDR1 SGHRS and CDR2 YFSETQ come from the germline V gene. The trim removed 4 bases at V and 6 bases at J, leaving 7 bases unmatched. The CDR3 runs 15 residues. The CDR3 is CASSETSGGLFEQYF. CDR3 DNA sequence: TGCGCCAGCAGCGAGACTAGCGGGGGGCTTTTCGAGCAGTACTTC.

The CDR3 bases are TGCGCCAGCAGCCAAGGGACAGCCGACTATGGCTACACCTTC. This translates into CASSQGTADYGYTF. This chain uses TRBV4-3 with TRBJ1-2; maybe TRBD1 (6 bases). V was pared by 1 base and J by 3 bases, with 9 bases between. The length of the CDR3 is 14 residues. In germline, CDR1 is LGHNA, CDR2 YSLEER.

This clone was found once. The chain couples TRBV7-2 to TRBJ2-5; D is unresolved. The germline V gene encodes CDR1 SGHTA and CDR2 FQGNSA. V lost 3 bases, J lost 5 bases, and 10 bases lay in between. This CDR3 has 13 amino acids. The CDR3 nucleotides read TGTGCCAGCAGCTTCCCGTTCGGGGAGACCCAGTACTTC. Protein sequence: CASSFPFGETQYF.

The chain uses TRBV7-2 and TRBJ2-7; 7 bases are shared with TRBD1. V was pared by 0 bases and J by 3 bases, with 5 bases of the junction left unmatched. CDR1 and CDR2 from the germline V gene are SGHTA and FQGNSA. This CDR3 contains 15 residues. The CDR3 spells CASSLATGNFYEQYF. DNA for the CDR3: TGTGCCAGCAGCTTAGCGACAGGGAACTTCTACGAGCAGTACTTC.

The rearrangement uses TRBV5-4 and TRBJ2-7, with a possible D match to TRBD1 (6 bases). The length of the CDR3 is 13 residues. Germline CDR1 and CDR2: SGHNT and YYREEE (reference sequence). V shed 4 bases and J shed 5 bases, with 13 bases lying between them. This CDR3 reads CASSPPPGDEQYF. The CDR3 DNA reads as TGTGCCAGCAGCCCACCCCCAGGGGACGAGCAGTACTTC.

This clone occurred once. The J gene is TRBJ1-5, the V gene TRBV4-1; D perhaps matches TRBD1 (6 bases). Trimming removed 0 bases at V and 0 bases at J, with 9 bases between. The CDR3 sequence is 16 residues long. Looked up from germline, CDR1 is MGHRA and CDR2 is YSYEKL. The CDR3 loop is CASSQEGAPSNQPQHF. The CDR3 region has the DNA TGCGCCAGCAGCCAAGAGGGGGCACCTAGCAATCAGCCCCAGCATTTT.

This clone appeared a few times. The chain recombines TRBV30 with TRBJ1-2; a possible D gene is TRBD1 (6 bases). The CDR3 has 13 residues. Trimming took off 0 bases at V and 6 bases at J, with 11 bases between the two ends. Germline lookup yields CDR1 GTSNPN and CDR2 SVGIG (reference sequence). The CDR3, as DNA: TGTGCCTGGAGTGTAATACAGGGAAATGGCTACACCTTC. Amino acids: CAWSVIQGNGYTF.

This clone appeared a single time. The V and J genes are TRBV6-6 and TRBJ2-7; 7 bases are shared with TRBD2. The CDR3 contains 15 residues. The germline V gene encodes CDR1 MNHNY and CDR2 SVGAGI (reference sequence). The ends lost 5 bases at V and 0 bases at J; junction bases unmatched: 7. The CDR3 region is CASSASGDNSYEQYF. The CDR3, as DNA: TGTGCCAGCAGTGCCAGCGGGGATAACTCCTACGAGCAGTACTTC.

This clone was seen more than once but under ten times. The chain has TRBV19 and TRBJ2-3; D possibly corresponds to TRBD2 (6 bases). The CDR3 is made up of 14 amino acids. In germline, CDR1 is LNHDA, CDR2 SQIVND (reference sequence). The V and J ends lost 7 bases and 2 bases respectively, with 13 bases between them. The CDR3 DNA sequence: TGTGCCAGTACGCGGGACCTCACCACAGATACGCAGTATTTT. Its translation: CASTRDLTTDTQYF.

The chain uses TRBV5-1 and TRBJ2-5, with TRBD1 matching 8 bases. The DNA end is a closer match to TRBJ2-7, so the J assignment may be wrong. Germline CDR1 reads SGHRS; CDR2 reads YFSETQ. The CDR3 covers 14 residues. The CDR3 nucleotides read TGCGCCAGCAGCGTGGACAGGGCCCCCTACGAGCAGTACTTC. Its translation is CASSVDRAPYEQYF.

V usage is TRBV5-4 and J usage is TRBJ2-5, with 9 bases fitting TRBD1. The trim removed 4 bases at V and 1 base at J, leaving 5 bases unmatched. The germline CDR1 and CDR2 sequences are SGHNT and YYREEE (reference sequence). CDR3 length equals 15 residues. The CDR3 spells CASSPGQGSQETQYF. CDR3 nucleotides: TGTGCCAGCAGCCCAGGACAGGGGAGCCAAGAGACCCAGTACTTC. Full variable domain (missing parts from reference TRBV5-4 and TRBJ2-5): ETGVTQSPTHLIKTRGQQVTLRCSSQSGHNTVSWYQQALGQGPQFIFQYYREEENGRGNFPPRFSGLQFPNYSSELNVNALELDDSALYLCASSPGQGSQETQYFGPGTRLLVL.

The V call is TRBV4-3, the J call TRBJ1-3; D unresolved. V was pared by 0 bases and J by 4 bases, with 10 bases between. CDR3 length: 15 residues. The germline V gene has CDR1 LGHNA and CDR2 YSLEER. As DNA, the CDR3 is TGCGCCAGCAGCCAAGAAGGCAGGTCCGGAAACACCATATATTTT. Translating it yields CASSQEGRSGNTIYF.

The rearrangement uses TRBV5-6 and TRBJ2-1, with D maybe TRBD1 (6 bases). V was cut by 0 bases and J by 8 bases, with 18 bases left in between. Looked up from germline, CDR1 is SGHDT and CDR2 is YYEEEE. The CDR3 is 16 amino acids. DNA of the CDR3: TGTGCCAGCAGCTTGGGGAACAGGGTTGCGTGGGATGAGCAGTTCTTC. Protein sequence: CASSLGNRVAWDEQFF.

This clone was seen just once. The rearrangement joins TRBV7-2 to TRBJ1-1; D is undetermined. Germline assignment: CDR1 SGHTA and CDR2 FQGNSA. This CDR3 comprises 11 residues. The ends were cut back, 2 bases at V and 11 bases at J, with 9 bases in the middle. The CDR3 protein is CASSLMEVAFF. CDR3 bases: TGTGCCAGCAGCTTAATGGAGGTGGCTTTCTTT.

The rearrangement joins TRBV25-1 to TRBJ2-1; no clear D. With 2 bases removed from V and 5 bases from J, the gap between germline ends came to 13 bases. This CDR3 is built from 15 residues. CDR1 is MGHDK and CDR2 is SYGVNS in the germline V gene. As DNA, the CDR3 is TGTGCCAGCAGTGAAGCGCGCCTCTCGGACAATGAGCAGTTCTTC. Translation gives CASSEARLSDNEQFF. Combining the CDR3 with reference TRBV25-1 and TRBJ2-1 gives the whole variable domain EADIYQTPRYLVIGTGKKITLECSQTMGHDKMYWYQQDPGMELHLIHYSYGVNSTEKGDLSSESTVSRIRTEHFPLTLESARPSHTSQYLCASSEARLSDNEQFFGPGTRLTVL.

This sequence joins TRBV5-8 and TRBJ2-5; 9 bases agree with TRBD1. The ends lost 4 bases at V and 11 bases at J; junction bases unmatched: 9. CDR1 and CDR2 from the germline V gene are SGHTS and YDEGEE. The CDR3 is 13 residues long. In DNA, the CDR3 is TGTGCCAGCAGCCTCGGGACAGGGTATGGGCAGTACTTC. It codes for CASSLGTGYGQYF.

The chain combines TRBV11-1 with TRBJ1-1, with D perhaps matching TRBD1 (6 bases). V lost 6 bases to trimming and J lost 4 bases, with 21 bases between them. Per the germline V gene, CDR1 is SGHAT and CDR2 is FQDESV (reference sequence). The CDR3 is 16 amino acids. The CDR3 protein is CASRGNGGRIFTEAFF. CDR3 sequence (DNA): TGTGCCAGCAGGGGTAATGGGGGCAGGATTTTCACTGAAGCTTTCTTT.

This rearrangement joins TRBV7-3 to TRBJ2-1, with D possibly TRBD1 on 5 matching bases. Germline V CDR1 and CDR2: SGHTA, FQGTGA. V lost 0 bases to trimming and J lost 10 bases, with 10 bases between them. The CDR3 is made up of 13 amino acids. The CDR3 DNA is TGTGCCAGCAGCTTAACGTTAGGGGCCGAGCAGTTCTTC. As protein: CASSLTLGAEQFF.

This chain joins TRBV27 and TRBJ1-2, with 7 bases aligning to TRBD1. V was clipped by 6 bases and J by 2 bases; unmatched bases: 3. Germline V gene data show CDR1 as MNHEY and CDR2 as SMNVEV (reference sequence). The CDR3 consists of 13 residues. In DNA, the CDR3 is TGTGCCAGCAGCTTACAGGGGAACTATGGCTACACCTTC. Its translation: CASSLQGNYGYTF.

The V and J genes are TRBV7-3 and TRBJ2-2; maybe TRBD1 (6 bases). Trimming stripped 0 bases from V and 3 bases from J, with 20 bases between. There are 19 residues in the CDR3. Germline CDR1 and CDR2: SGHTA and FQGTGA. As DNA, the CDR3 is TGTGCCAGCAGCTTAACTGATCGAAGGGCCCAGGGGTACACCGGGGAGCTGTTTTTT. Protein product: CASSLTDRRAQGYTGELFF.

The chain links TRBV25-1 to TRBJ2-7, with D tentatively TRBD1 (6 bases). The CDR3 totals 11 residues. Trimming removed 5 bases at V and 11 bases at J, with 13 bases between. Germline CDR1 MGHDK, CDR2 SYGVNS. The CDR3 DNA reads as TGTGCCAGCAGTCGTACAGGGTTGAAGTACTTC. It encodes CASSRTGLKYF.

In DNA form, the CDR3 reads TGTGCCAGCTCACCTTCTAGGACAGGGCGAGGCAATCAGCCCCAGCATTTT. It yields the protein CASSPSRTGRGNQPQHF. The rearrangement uses TRBV18 and TRBJ1-5; TRBD1 aligns across 8 bases. The CDR3 has 17 residues. CDR1 is KGHSH, CDR2 LQKENI, per germline. V gave up 3 bases and J gave up 2 bases; unmatched junction bases: 9. Based on the CDR3 plus reference TRBV18 and TRBJ1-5, the full variable domain is NAGVMQNPRHLVRRRGQEARLRCSPMKGHSHVYWYRQLPEEGLKFMVYLQKENIIDESGMPKERFSAEFPKEGPSILRIQQVVRGDSAAYFCASSPSRTGRGNQPQHFGDGTRLSIL.

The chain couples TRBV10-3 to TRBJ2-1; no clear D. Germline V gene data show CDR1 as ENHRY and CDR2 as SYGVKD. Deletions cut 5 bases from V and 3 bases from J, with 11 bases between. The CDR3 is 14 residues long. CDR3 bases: TGTGCCATCAGTAGCCGCGAGATCTACAATGAGCAGTTCTTC. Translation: CAISSREIYNEQFF.

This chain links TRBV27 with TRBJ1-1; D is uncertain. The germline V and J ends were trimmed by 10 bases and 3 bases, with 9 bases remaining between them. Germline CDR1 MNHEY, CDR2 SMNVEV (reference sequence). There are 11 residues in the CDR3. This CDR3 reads CATSRDTEAFF. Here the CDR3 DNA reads TGTGCCACCTCACGGGACACTGAAGCTTTCTTT.